This is a list of T cell receptor beta chains from one sample in a study of blood T cell repertoires in COVID-19. Sequencing was performed with immunoSEQ multiplex PCR; in TCRdb, only in-frame clones are kept and a portion is missing. The sample has about 110,000 clones; approximately 70% are singletons. The specimen sequenced was peripheral blood. These receptors all stem from a human donor with acute or convalescent COVID-19. The donor label of this sample is uncertain. CDR3s include the opening cysteine and the closing phenylalanine or tryptophan. Fields, in order: J gene, clone size, D gene, V gene, CDR3 DNA, CDR3 protein. D genes are given only for firm matches. Size values are once, few and many counts, or a class for expanded clones, and some rows have none.

TRBJ1-4,-,-,TRBV18,TGTGCCAGCTCAAGGGGGATCAATGAAAAACTGTTTTTT,CASSRGINEKLFF
TRBJ1-1,-,-,TRBV7-2,TGTGCCAGCAGCCCGCATCGGGTTCGGGGCACTGAAGCTTTCTTT,CASSPHRVRGTEAFF
TRBJ1-1,-,-,TRBV27,TGTGCCAGCAGTTTGCAGGGTGTGGGGAACACTGAAGCTTTCTTT,CASSLQGVGNTEAFF
TRBJ1-1,-,TRBD1,TRBV5-6,TGTGCCAGCAGCTTGGCCGGGCCGACAGGGGCAAACACTGAAGCTTTCTTT,CASSLAGPTGANTEAFF
TRBJ2-2,-,-,TRBV3-1/TRBV3-2,TGTGCCAGCAGCCAAGAGAAGCGGATGGCGAACACCGGGGAGCTGTTTTTT,CASSQEKRMANTGELFF
TRBJ2-2,-,-,TRBV29-1,TGCAGCGTTTCTAGCCTTACCGGGGAGCTGTTTTTT,CSVSSLTGELFF
TRBJ1-4,-,-,TRBV6-1,TGTGCCAGCAGTGACGGGGGAATACGTTTTGAAAAACTGTTTTTT,CASSDGGIRFEKLFF
TRBJ2-2,-,-,TRBV3-1/TRBV3-2,TGTGCCAGCAGCCGCGGGAACACCGGGGAGCTGTTTTTT,CASSRGNTGELFF
TRBJ1-5,-,TRBD1,TRBV19,TGTGCCAGTAGCCGGCAGACAGGGGTTGATCAGCCCCAGCATTTT,CASSRQTGVDQPQHF
TRBJ2-1,-,TRBD1,TRBV29-1,TGCAGCGCCGGGACAGGCCCCAATGAGCAGTTCTTC,CSAGTGPNEQFF
TRBJ1-2,few,TRBD1,TRBV12-3/TRBV12-4,TGTGCCAGCAGCGTACAGGGGAGTTATGGCTACACCTTC,CASSVQGSYGYTF
TRBJ2-5,few,-,TRBV6-5,TGTGCCAGCAGTTACTCGCTCAGGGGACAAGAGACCCAGTACTTC,CASSYSLRGQETQYF
TRBJ1-1,-,-,TRBV19,TGTGCCAGTGTGGAAACGGGGAACACTGAAGCTTTCTTT,CASVETGNTEAFF
TRBJ1-5,-,-,TRBV27,TGTGCCAGCAGTCCCAAAGGGGCCAACAATCAGCCCCAGCATTTT,CASSPKGANNQPQHF
TRBJ1-5,-,-,TRBV28,TGTGCCAGCAGTTTAGCGGGGGATCAGCCCCAGCATTTT,CASSLAGDQPQHF
TRBJ1-2,-,TRBD1,TRBV19,TGTGCCAGTAGTTTCCGGGACAGGGGCTCTAACTATGGCTACACCTTC,CASSFRDRGSNYGYTF
TRBJ2-3,-,TRBD2,TRBV11-3,TGTGCCAGCAGCCAACTAGCGGGGAGTACGCAGTATTTT,CASSQLAGSTQYF
TRBJ1-2,-,-,TRBV27,TGTGCCAGCAGTTTATGGCAGGGAGGTGGCTACACCTTC,CASSLWQGGGYTF
TRBJ2-3,-,-,TRBV9,TGTGCCAGCAGCGTAGGGTCTTGGGGGCCTAGCACAGATACGCAGTATTTT,CASSVGSWGPSTDTQYF
TRBJ2-2,-,-,TRBV14,TGTGCCAGCAGCCAAGCCCCCCCCGGAGTCGGGGAGCTGTTTTTT,CASSQAPPGVGELFF
TRBJ1-1,-,-,TRBV5-1,TGCGCCAGCAGCCCCTTTATGGGGCGAGACACTGAAGCTTTCTTT,CASSPFMGRDTEAFF
TRBJ2-7,-,TRBD1,TRBV30,TGTGCCTGGAGTGGGGGCAGGGGGCTCTACGAGCAGTACTTC,CAWSGGRGLYEQYF
TRBJ1-2,-,-,TRBV3-1/TRBV3-2,TGTGCCAGCAGCCAAGGGCCCGGGACTAACTATGGCTACACCTTC,CASSQGPGTNYGYTF
TRBJ2-7,once,TRBD1,TRBV5-1,TGCGCCAGCAGCGAGGGACAGGGGGATGTGGGCGAGCAGTACTTC,CASSEGQGDVGEQYF
TRBJ1-2,-,TRBD1,TRBV2,TGTGCCAGCAGTGCCGGGACAGGGGCCTCTAACTATGGCTACACCTTC,CASSAGTGASNYGYTF
TRBJ1-2,-,TRBD1,TRBV19,TGTGCCAGTAGCCGGGACAGGGGGCCGGCCCTTTATGGCTACACCTTC,CASSRDRGPALYGYTF
TRBJ2-7,once,-,TRBV18,TGTGCCAGCTCACCATCTAAAAACGAGCAGTACTTC,CASSPSKNEQYF
TRBJ1-1,-,TRBD1,TRBV10-1,TGCGCCAGCAGTGCAAGGACAGGTAGGACGGCTGAAGCTTTCTTT,CASSARTGRTAEAFF
TRBJ2-3,-,TRBD2,TRBV4-1,TGCGCCAGCAGCCCAGGAGGCAGCGGGGGGGCGGGTACGCAGTATTTT,CASSPGGSGGAGTQYF
TRBJ1-6,-,-,TRBV5-1,TGCGCCAGCAGCTTGGGCCAGGGTGAGTATTCACCCCTCCACTTT,CASSLGQGEYSPLHF
TRBJ1-1,-,-,TRBV12-3/TRBV12-4,TGTGCCAGCAGTTTAGGGAGGGAAGCTTTCTTT,CASSLGREAFF
TRBJ1-2,-,-,TRBV28,TGTGCCAGCAGTTTGCTAACCACTAACTATGGCTACACCTTC,CASSLLTTNYGYTF
TRBJ2-2,-,-,TRBV2,TGTGCCAGCAATCGGGGAAAGGGCACCGGGGAGCTGTTTTTT,CASNRGKGTGELFF
TRBJ1-1,-,TRBD1,TRBV19,TGTGCCAGTAGTAACGGACAGGGGATCCTTTTCACTGAAGCTTTCTTT,CASSNGQGILFTEAFF
TRBJ2-1,-,TRBD2,TRBV28,TGTGCCAGCCGCCCGGGGCGGGGGGGTTTCAATGAGCAGTTCTTC,CASRPGRGGFNEQFF
TRBJ1-4,-,TRBD1,TRBV18,TGTGCCAGCTCACCTACCAGGGGACAGGGGAGAGAAAAACTGTTTTTT,CASSPTRGQGREKLFF
TRBJ1-3,-,-,TRBV18,TGTGCCAGCTCACCGTTCCTGGACGGGACTCGGGACACCATATATTTT,CASSPFLDGTRDTIYF
TRBJ2-6,-,-,TRBV7-2,TGTGCCAGCAGCCCCGGACTCATTCTTGGAGCCAACGTCCTGACTTTC,CASSPGLILGANVLTF
TRBJ1-1,-,-,TRBV12-3/TRBV12-4,TGTGCCAGCAGTTTCGGGGGGGCTGAAGCTTTCTTT,CASSFGGAEAFF
TRBJ2-5,-,-,TRBV29-1,TGCAGCGTTGGGACAAAGGCGAGTCCGTACTTC,CSVGTKASPYF
TRBJ2-3,few,-,TRBV9,TGTGCCAGCAGCCCCCAAATCACAGATACGCAGTATTTT,CASSPQITDTQYF
TRBJ1-1,once,TRBD1,TRBV19,TGTGCCAGTAGCCCACAGGGGGCAAACACTGAAGCTTTCTTT,CASSPQGANTEAFF
TRBJ1-2,-,-,TRBV27,TGTGCCAGCAGTTTAGGGGCAGGTACTAACTATGGCTACACCTTC,CASSLGAGTNYGYTF
TRBJ2-5,-,-,TRBV6-5,TGTGCCAGCAGTTACGGGCAGTCCCAAGAGACCCAGTACTTC,CASSYGQSQETQYF
TRBJ1-2,-,-,TRBV5-1,TGCGCCAGCAGCTTGGGCAGCCGAGCGGATGGCTACACCTTC,CASSLGSRADGYTF
TRBJ1-3,-,TRBD1,TRBV11-3,TGTGCCAGAACAGGGGGCCCCAAGAGCTCTGGAAACACCATATATTTT,CARTGGPKSSGNTIYF
TRBJ2-2,-,-,TRBV5-4,TGTGCCAGCAGCTTGCTGGGCGTTGCCGGGGAGCTGTTTTTT,CASSLLGVAGELFF
TRBJ2-7,-,-,TRBV3-1/TRBV3-2,TGTGCCAGCAGCCAAGATACCTTGGCGGGTATCTACGAGCAGTACTTC,CASSQDTLAGIYEQYF
TRBJ1-1,few,TRBD1,TRBV2,TGTGCCAGCAGTGGACAGGGGCGGACTGAAGCTTTCTTT,CASSGQGRTEAFF
TRBJ1-3,-,-,TRBV7-9,TGTGCCAGCAGCCCGTCGTACACCATATATTTT,CASSPSYTIYF
TRBJ1-5,-,-,TRBV19,TGTGCCAGTAGTGACTCGAGGAGCAATCAGCCCCAGCATTTT,CASSDSRSNQPQHF
TRBJ1-1,once,-,TRBV5-1,TGCGCCAGCAGCATTGAGATCATGAACACTGAAGCTTTCTTT,CASSIEIMNTEAFF
TRBJ2-7,few,-,TRBV5-1,TGCGCCAGCAGCTTGGTCGTCCTCCCCTACGAGCAGTACTTC,CASSLVVLPYEQYF
TRBJ2-3,-,-,TRBV7-9,TGTGCCAGCAGCTTAACAGGACCCACAGATACGCAGTATTTT,CASSLTGPTDTQYF